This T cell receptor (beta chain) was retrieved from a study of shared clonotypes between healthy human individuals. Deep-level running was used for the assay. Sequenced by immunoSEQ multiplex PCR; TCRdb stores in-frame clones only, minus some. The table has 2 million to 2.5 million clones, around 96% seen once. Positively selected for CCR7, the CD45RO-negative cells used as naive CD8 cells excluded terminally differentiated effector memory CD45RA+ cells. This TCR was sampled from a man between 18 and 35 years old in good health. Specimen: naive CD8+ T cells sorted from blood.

CDR3 sequence (DNA): TGTGCCAGCAGTCTCGGAGAGGGTGAGCAGTTCTTC. Its translation: CASSLGEGEQFF. The V call is TRBV6-5, the J call TRBJ2-1; perhaps TRBD2 as D (5 bases). This CDR3 contains 12 residues. The ends were cut back, 5 bases at V and 9 bases at J, with 11 bases in the middle. The germline gives CDR1 MNHEY, CDR2 SVGAGI.